This T cell receptor (beta chain) originates from a study of blood T cells in healthy people across ages. The CDR3 sequence is 17 residues long. Germline assignment: CDR1 KGHDR and CDR2 SFDVKD. V lost 1 base, J lost 0 bases, and 13 bases lay in between. Together with a sample-barcoded 5' primer, a J-beta primer mix was included in a second PCR lasting roughly 7 to 11 cycles. Each sample yielded at least 3 million CDR3-containing paired-end reads. TCRdb passed the 5' RACE reads through MiXCR, listing each CDR3 protein once. The sample contains about 1.4 million distinct CDR3 sequences, roughly 60% of which appear only once.

The sequenced material came from blood. The receptor comes from a man younger than 30 in good health. J is TRBJ2-3 and V is TRBV24-1; D is ambiguous. For the CDR3, the DNA is TGTGCCACCAGTGATTTTCGCGCGGCAGCTAGCACAGATACGCAGTATTTT. Amino acid sequence: CATSDFRAAASTDTQYF.